This is a list of T cell receptor beta chains from one sample in a study of blood T cells in healthy people across ages. TCRdb processed the 5' RACE reads anew with MiXCR; each CDR3 protein has one entry. The table lists 1.5 million to 2 million distinct CDR3 sequences, over 25% of them singletons. Sequenced input: blood. Receptors originate from a woman in her twenties or thirties in good health. CDR3s include the opening cysteine and the closing phenylalanine or tryptophan. The D gene is left open where the match is weak. Clone size is not always given. Where it is, it says once, few, many or a class for expanded clones.

J	size	D	V	DNA	CDR3
TRBJ2-3	few	-	TRBV9	TGTGCCAGCAGCGGGCGGTCCGCAGATACGCAGTATTTT	CASSGRSADTQYF
TRBJ2-1	-	TRBD1	TRBV3-1	TGTGCCAGCACCTACGGGGCAGGGGGCAATGAGCAGTTCTTC	CASTYGAGGNEQFF
TRBJ1-2	few	TRBD1	TRBV5-1	TGCGCCAGCAGCACCCAGACCGGGACAGGGCCCTTTTTGCATGGCTACACCTTC	CASSTQTGTGPFLHGYTF
TRBJ2-1	many	TRBD1	TRBV5-1	TGCGCCAGCAGCTCCCGGGACAGGGAAGGCAATGAGCAGTTCTTC	CASSSRDREGNEQFF
TRBJ1-4	few	TRBD1	TRBV11-2	TGTGCCAGCAGCGAACAGGGGGGGGTAAAACTGTTTTTT	CASSEQGGVKLFF
TRBJ2-1	-	-	TRBV20-1	TGCAGTGCTAGCGTGACCCCCTACAATGAGCAGTTCTTC	CSASVTPYNEQFF
TRBJ2-6	few	TRBD2	TRBV7-2	TGTGCCAGCAGCTTGGGGGGGAACAACGTCCTGACTTTC	CASSLGGNNVLTF
TRBJ2-1	many	TRBD1	TRBV6-6	TGTGCCAGCAGTTACCGACAGGGAAACCTCGAGCAGTTCTTC	CASSYRQGNLEQFF
TRBJ2-1	-	TRBD2	TRBV24-1	TGTGCCACCAGTGATCGGGCTGGAGCGGGGGGGCCCTCCTACAATGAGCAGTTCTTC	CATSDRAGAGGPSYNEQFF
TRBJ2-7	many	-	TRBV20-1	TGCAGTGCTGCGACTGGAGATGTCCCCTACGAGCAGTACTTC	CSAATGDVPYEQYF
TRBJ1-4	-	TRBD1	TRBV2	TGTGCCAGCAGGGCCAGGGGGCAATCTAATGAAAAACTGTTTTTT	CASRARGQSNEKLFF
TRBJ2-1	many	-	TRBV29-1	TGCAGCGTTGAACCTGGAGGGACGCGAGCCTACAATGAGCAGTTCTTC	CSVEPGGTRAYNEQFF
TRBJ2-7	-	TRBD2	TRBV7-2	TGTGCCAGCAGCCTGACTAGCGGGGGGTCGAGCTCCTACGAGCAGTACTTC	CASSLTSGGSSSYEQYF
TRBJ2-3	-	TRBD2	TRBV25-1	TGTGCCAGCAGTGATAGCGGGATAGGTACAGATACGCAGTATTTT	CASSDSGIGTDTQYF
TRBJ2-7	-	TRBD2	TRBV4-3	TGCGCCAGCAGCCAAGATAGCGGGAGGGCCTACGAGCAGTACTTC	CASSQDSGRAYEQYF
TRBJ2-1	-	-	TRBV11-1	TGTGCCAGCAGCGTAGGCTTAGGGGCGAATGAGCAGTTCTTC	CASSVGLGANEQFF
TRBJ2-7	-	-	TRBV7-3	TGTGCCAGCAGCTCCTACGCGGGTAGCTACGAGCAGTACTTC	CASSSYAGSYEQYF
TRBJ2-1	-	TRBD1	TRBV5-4	TGTGCCAGCAGCGGGACAGGGGTCGAATACAATGAGCAGTTCTTC	CASSGTGVEYNEQFF
TRBJ2-5	-	-	TRBV27	TGTGCCAGCAGTTTCCAAGGACTCGGGGAGACCCAGTACTTC	CASSFQGLGETQYF
TRBJ2-3	-	-	TRBV9	TGTGCCAGCAGCGTAGAAACAGCCGCAGATACGCAGTATTTT	CASSVETAADTQYF
TRBJ1-5	-	-	TRBV11-2	TGTGCCAGCAGCTTGGGAACGAATAATCAGCCCCAGCATTTT	CASSLGTNNQPQHF
TRBJ2-7	many	TRBD1	TRBV7-3	TGTGCCAGCAGCTCCACCGGGACAGGAATGCCCTACGAGCAGTACTTC	CASSSTGTGMPYEQYF
TRBJ2-4	-	-	TRBV20-1	TGCAGTGCTAGAGATAGAAGTGAGTGGAACATTCAGTACTTC	CSARDRSEWNIQYF
TRBJ2-1	-	TRBD2	TRBV28	TGTGCCAGCAGTTCCGAAGGCGGGGGCTCCTACAATGAGCAGTTCTTC	CASSSEGGGSYNEQFF
TRBJ2-5	-	TRBD2	TRBV5-1	TGCGCCAGCAGCTTGGAATGGGCGGGAGAAGGCTACAATGAGCAGTACTTC	CASSLEWAGEGYNEQYF
TRBJ2-5	-	-	TRBV6-6	TGTGCCAGCAGTTATCAGGGGTCAGAGACCCAGTACTTC	CASSYQGSETQYF
TRBJ2-3	few	TRBD1	TRBV7-3	TGTGCCAGCAGCTTAACTGGTGGGACAGCAGATACGCAGTATTTT	CASSLTGGTADTQYF
TRBJ1-1	-	-	TRBV5-1	TGCTCCAGCAGCCGTCTCCAGACGGGCGACTCAAGGAACACTGAAGCTTTCTTT	CSSSRLQTGDSRNTEAFF
TRBJ2-1	few	-	TRBV12-3/TRBV12-4	TGTGCCAGCAGGGATACTCGGAATGAGCAGTTCTTC	CASRDTRNEQFF
TRBJ2-4	many	-	TRBV12-3/TRBV12-4	TGTGCCAGCAGTCCTCAGAAAAACATTCAGTACTTC	CASSPQKNIQYF
TRBJ2-1	few	TRBD2	TRBV10-3	TGTGCCATCAGTGGAAGCGGGAGCCACAATGAGCAGTTCTTC	CAISGSGSHNEQFF
TRBJ2-7	many	TRBD2	TRBV12-3/TRBV12-4	TGTGCCAGCAGTTTAAGTGTCGGACTAGCGGACTACTACGAGCAGTACTTC	CASSLSVGLADYYEQYF
TRBJ2-7	many	TRBD2	TRBV20-1	TGCAGTGCTCAGACTAGCGGGAACTACGAGCAGTACTTC	CSAQTSGNYEQYF
TRBJ1-5	-	-	TRBV4-1	TGCGCCAGCAGCCAAGTAGGGTTGGGTCAGCCCCAGCATTTT	CASSQVGLGQPQHF
TRBJ2-4	few	-	TRBV19	TGTGCCAGTAGTATCGGGGGCCAAAGGGGGGCCAAAAACATTCAGTACTTC	CASSIGGQRGAKNIQYF
TRBJ2-1	-	-	TRBV10-1	TGCGCCAGCAGTGCTCCCCGGAACCCCGGGGAGCAGTTCTTC	CASSAPRNPGEQFF
TRBJ1-1	few	-	TRBV7-2	TGTGCCAGCAGCTTATTTGTGTTGGGGGCTATGAACACTGAAGCTTTCTTT	CASSLFVLGAMNTEAFF
TRBJ2-1	many	-	TRBV4-1	TGCGCCAGCAGCCAAGCGAAAGAGTCTCACAATGAGCAGTTCTTC	CASSQAKESHNEQFF
TRBJ1-2	-	-	TRBV29-1	TGCAGCGTTGAAGATCCGCAGGCAACTAACTATGGCTACACCTTC	CSVEDPQATNYGYTF
TRBJ2-4	-	-	TRBV7-2	TGTGCCAGCAGCCCAGGGGGGATGGAGGCCAAAAACATTCAGTACTTC	CASSPGGMEAKNIQYF
TRBJ1-4	-	TRBD1	TRBV7-9	TGTGCCAGCAGGCCCGGACAGGGCGGGGAAAAACTGTTTTTT	CASRPGQGGEKLFF
TRBJ2-6	few	-	TRBV29-1	TGCAGCGTTGGAGGCCTGCCTGGGGCCAACGTCCTGACTTTC	CSVGGLPGANVLTF
TRBJ1-2	few	-	TRBV20-1	TGCAGTGCTCCTCTCGCGGACTACTATGGCTACACCTTC	CSAPLADYYGYTF
TRBJ2-1	-	TRBD2	TRBV3-1	TGTGCCAGCAGCCCCGGGACTAGCGGGAGGGGGGGCAATGAGCAGTTCTTC	CASSPGTSGRGGNEQFF
TRBJ2-7	many	TRBD1	TRBV29-1	TGCAGCGTTGTCCGGGACAGCTACGAGCAGTACTTC	CSVVRDSYEQYF
TRBJ2-3	-	-	TRBV3-1	TGTGCCAGCCAGGGGTTACAAAGCACAGATACGCAGTATTTT	CASQGLQSTDTQYF
TRBJ2-1	-	-	TRBV7-2	TGTGCCAGCAGCTTAGGGCTAAATAAAGGGTTCTTC	CASSLGLNKGFF
TRBJ1-1	-	TRBD1	TRBV20-1	TGCAGTGCTCAGGACAGGGCCAACGGAGCTTTCTTT	CSAQDRANGAFF
TRBJ2-4	-	-	TRBV18	TGTGCCAGCTCACCACCTCTTCTAGCCAAAAACATTCAGTACTTC	CASSPPLLAKNIQYF
TRBJ1-2	-	-	TRBV9	TGTGCCAGCAGCGTCGAACAGGGCCCGAACTATGGCTACACCTTC	CASSVEQGPNYGYTF
TRBJ1-1	few	-	TRBV5-1	TGCGCCAGCAGCCCGACTACAGGGCCAGGGAACACTGAAGCTTTCTTT	CASSPTTGPGNTEAFF
TRBJ1-5	many	-	TRBV29-1	TGCAGCGGACTTATAAGCAATCAGCCCCAGCATTTT	CSGLISNQPQHF
TRBJ1-2	few	-	TRBV5-1	TGCGCCAGCAGCTTGGAGGGGAAAACTAACTATGGCTACACCTTC	CASSLEGKTNYGYTF
TRBJ1-1	-	-	TRBV12-3/TRBV12-4	TGTGCCAGCAGACGACAGGAGGGGAACACTGAAGCTTTCTTT	CASRRQEGNTEAFF
TRBJ2-5	-	-	TRBV2	TGTGCCAGCATACCGGGGGAAGAGACCCAGTACTTC	CASIPGEETQYF
TRBJ2-7	many	-	TRBV29-1	TGCAGCGTTGAACAGGGAGTGTACGAGCAGTACTTC	CSVEQGVYEQYF
TRBJ2-1	-	-	TRBV7-2	TGTGCCAGCAGCTTAGGACTTGGGCGTGAGCAGTTCTTC	CASSLGLGREQFF